Presented here are 18 T cell receptor beta chains from one specimen sequenced in a study of CD8 T cells in ankylosing spondylitis. MiXCR, applied by TCRdb to the 5' RACE reads, yields one record per CDR3 protein. Altogether about 130,000 distinct CDR3 sequences are present, around 6.6% being singletons, with the ten largest covering about an eighth. The sequenced material came from blood, either unsorted or a sorted T cell fraction (not recorded which). These receptors all stem from a female donor with ankylosing spondylitis or in good health (not recorded which).

The chain combines TRBV14 with TRBJ2-3, with 11 bases lining up with TRBD2. The CDR3 covers 17 residues. With V trimmed by 4 bases and J by 6 bases, 12 bases remained unmatched. CDR1 is SGHDN and CDR2 is FVKESK in the germline V gene. CDR3 residues: CASSPLELAGAKDTQYF. The CDR3 region has the DNA TGTGCCAGCAGCCCCCTAGAACTAGCGGGGGCTAAGGATACGCAGTATTTT.

The sample holds a few counts of this clonotype. The J gene is TRBJ2-3, the V gene TRBV6-6; D uncertain. Trimming took 5 bases from V and 0 from J, leaving 15 bases between them. The CDR3 runs to 16 residues. Germline V gene lookup returns CDR1 MNHNY and CDR2 SVGAGI (reference sequence). The CDR3 DNA is TGTGCCAGCAGTCTACGTACTGGTCCTAGCACAGATACGCAGTATTTT. It is translated as CASSLRTGPSTDTQYF.

This clonotype occurred many times. The V gene is TRBV20-1, the J gene TRBJ2-3; a possible D gene is TRBD2 (6 bases). This CDR3 has 12 residues. Looked up from germline, CDR1 is DFQATT and CDR2 is SNEGSKA (reference sequence). The CDR3 region has the DNA TGCATAGTCCGGGGGAACACAGATACGCAGTATTTT. This codes for CIVRGNTDTQYF.

This clonotype was picked up many times. The CDR3 DNA sequence: TGTGCCAGCAGTTCCGAGTTCCCGGGTCCCGGGAGCACAGATACGCAGTATTTT. Encoded protein: CASSSEFPGPGSTDTQYF. V and J are TRBV6-5 and TRBJ2-3; D gene ambiguous. Germline V gives CDR1 MNHEY, CDR2 SVGAGI. This CDR3 is 18 amino acids long. V gave up 4 bases and J gave up 0 bases, with 20 bases separating them.

The sample holds many counts of this clonotype. The rearrangement joins TRBV5-1 to TRBJ2-1, with D possibly being TRBD2 (5 bases). This CDR3 has 16 residues. V was pared by 0 bases and J by 0 bases, with 10 bases between. In germline, CDR1 is SGHRS, CDR2 YFSETQ. The CDR3 DNA sequence: TGCGCCAGCAGCTTGGTTTCGGGGAGCTCCTACAATGAGCAGTTCTTC. Protein: CASSLVSGSSYNEQFF.

This clonotype was counted a few times. This chain connects TRBV7-9 to TRBJ2-2, with TRBD1 as a possible D gene (5 bases). The CDR3 spans 15 residues. The germline V gene encodes CDR1 SEHNR and CDR2 FQNEAQ (reference sequence). Trimming removed 6 bases at V and 6 bases at J, with 17 bases between. CDR3 residues: CASRQGDRYAGELFF. The CDR3 DNA sequence: TGTGCCAGCAGGCAAGGCGACAGATACGCCGGGGAGCTGTTTTTT. Full variable domain (remainder filled in from reference TRBV7-9 and TRBJ2-2): DTGVSQNPRHKITKRGQNVTFRCDPISEHNRLYWYRQTLGQGPEFLTYFQNEAQLEKSRLLSDRFSAERPKGSFSTLEIQRTEQGDSAMYLCASRQGDRYAGELFFGEGSRLTVL.

Ten or more counts support this clonotype. The V call is TRBV5-1, the J call TRBJ2-2; D may be TRBD1 or TRBD2 (5 bases each). Germline V CDR1 and CDR2: SGHRS, YFSETQ. Trimming left V 0 bases short and J 4 bases short, with 13 bases between. This CDR3 has 16 amino acids. The CDR3 protein is CASSLDGGIGTGELFF. The CDR3 nucleotides are TGCGCCAGCAGCTTGGATGGGGGTATAGGCACCGGGGAGCTGTTTTTT.

This clonotype was found a few times. The CDR3: CSARDGRGGSTDTQYF. In DNA form, the CDR3 reads TGCAGTGCTAGAGATGGGAGGGGGGGCAGCACAGATACGCAGTATTTT. The V call is TRBV20-1, the J call TRBJ2-3, with D tentatively TRBD2 (7 bases). The length of the CDR3 is 16 residues. CDR1 is DFQATT and CDR2 is SNEGSKA in the germline V gene (reference sequence). Trimming removed 0 bases from V and 0 bases from J, with 13 bases in between.

The table lists this clonotype with many counts. J is TRBJ2-4 and V is TRBV6-5; 9 positions match TRBD1. Germline CDR1 and CDR2: MNHEY and SVGAGI. The V and J ends lost 4 bases and 6 bases, in that order; junction bases with no gene match: 4. The CDR3 extends over 14 amino acids. CDR3 loop: CASSLGTGRNIQYF. For the CDR3, the DNA is TGTGCCAGCAGTTTAGGGACAGGGAGAAACATTCAGTACTTC.

This clonotype occurred many times. The chain combines TRBV20-1 with TRBJ1-1, with D uncertain. CDR1 DFQATT and CDR2 SNEGSKA come from the germline V gene (reference sequence). CDR3 length equals 11 residues. The ends were cut back, 5 bases at V and 8 bases at J, with 12 bases in the middle. CDR3 DNA: TGCAGTGCTTCTCAGGCTTTCGAAGCTTTCTTT. The encoded protein is CSASQAFEAFF.

This clonotype was counted ten times or more. V gene TRBV2 combines with J gene TRBJ1-4; D gene unclear. Germline V lookup: CDR1 SNHLY, CDR2 FYNNEI. Trimming left V 10 bases short and J 7 bases short, with 13 bases between. The CDR3 length is 12 residues. CDR3 loop: CATRNQPEKLFF. The CDR3 DNA sequence: TGTGCCACGCGGAACCAGCCTGAAAAACTGTTTTTT.

This clonotype has ten or more counts. The gene calls are TRBV12-3 or TRBV12-4 and TRBJ1-1; D is perhaps TRBD1 (5 bases). The V end was cut by 6 bases, the J end by 4 bases, with 15 bases between. The CDR3 covers 14 residues. CDR3 in DNA: TGTGCCAGCAGCCCCCCGGGGGAAGGCACTGAAGCTTTCTTT. Amino acid sequence: CASSPPGEGTEAFF.

This clonotype was seen many times. The J gene is TRBJ2-2, the V gene TRBV2; D is uncertain. The ends were cut back, 1 base at V and 1 base at J, with 7 bases in the middle. This CDR3 is built from 15 residues. Germline CDR1 SNHLY, CDR2 FYNNEI. The CDR3 loop reads CASSEVPVNTGELFF. CDR3 bases: TGTGCCAGCAGTGAAGTCCCAGTGAACACCGGGGAGCTGTTTTTT.

This clonotype appeared many times. This chain connects TRBV4-1 to TRBJ2-1, with D possibly TRBD2 on 5 matching bases. Trimming pared 8 bases from V and 4 bases from J, leaving 18 bases between. Germline V gene sequence: CDR1 MGHRA, CDR2 YSYEKL. The CDR3 is 15 residues long. This CDR3 reads CASRVGITGYNEQFF. The CDR3 coding sequence is TGCGCCAGCCGGGTGGGAATTACGGGATACAATGAGCAGTTCTTC.

The table lists this clonotype with a few counts. The chain joins TRBV6-1 to TRBJ2-2; TRBD2 agrees at 13 bases. With 5 bases clipped from V and 6 bases from J, the junction kept 3 bases outside the gene matches. The CDR3 length is 15 residues. Germline lookup yields CDR1 MNHNS and CDR2 SASEGT. As DNA, the CDR3 is TGTGCCAGCAGTACCACTAGCGGGGGGGCCGGGGAGCTGTTTTTT. This translates into CASSTTSGGAGELFF.

The rearrangement joins TRBV4-3 to TRBJ2-3, with D perhaps TRBD2 (6 bases). The CDR3 consists of 14 residues. Germline loops: CDR1 LGHNA, CDR2 YSLEER. Trimming took off 4 bases at V and 9 bases at J, with 17 bases between the two ends. The DNA of the CDR3 is TGCGCCAGCAGCCCTGACTTTACTAGCTACACGCAGTATTTT. It is translated as CASSPDFTSYTQYF.

This clonotype occurred a few times. V and J are TRBV7-9 and TRBJ2-5, with D unresolved. From germline, CDR1 is SEHNR and CDR2 FQNEAQ (reference sequence). There are 14 residues in the CDR3. The V end lost 6 bases, the J end lost 0 bases, and 11 bases lay between the germline ends. In DNA, the CDR3 is TGTGCCAGCAGTCCACTTAGTAACCAAGAGACCCAGTACTTC. Its protein product is CASSPLSNQETQYF.

This clonotype was counted ten times or more. V gene TRBV6-2 or TRBV6-3 combines with J gene TRBJ2-7; no clear D gene. Trimming cost V 8 bases and J 2 bases, with 10 bases left between them. The V gene's germline CDR1 is MNHEY and CDR2 SVGEGT. This CDR3 is built from 12 residues. The CDR3 is CASREEPYEQYF. CDR3 nucleotides: TGTGCCAGCCGCGAAGAACCCTACGAGCAGTACTTC.